This T cell receptor beta chain is from a study of blood T cell repertoires in COVID-19. Across the study: Sources were T cells, B-cell-depleted T cells, or PBMCs; the material itself was cDNA or gDNA.

Per the original methods: By means of reference gene primer amplification, nucleated cell counts were estimated. Produced via immunoSEQ multiplex PCR; TCRdb's table is partial and in-frame only. Clone size and V and J calls were adopted from that table, with D and trimming inferred from the DNA. The sample holds about 140,000 clones, roughly nine tenths seen once. The germline V and J ends were trimmed by 7 bases and 3 bases, with 21 bases remaining between them. Germline assignment: CDR1 SNHLY and CDR2 FYNNEI. The CDR3 is 16 amino acids. Sequencing was carried out using peripheral blood. This clonotype was obtained from a woman aged 55-69 years with active COVID-19. The V and J genes are TRBV2 and TRBJ1-2; a possible D gene is TRBD1 (5 bases). The CDR3 nucleotides read TGTGCCAGCACCCGTCCGGAAGGGGCCAATTACTATGGCTACACCTTC. Translated: CASTRPEGANYYGYTF.